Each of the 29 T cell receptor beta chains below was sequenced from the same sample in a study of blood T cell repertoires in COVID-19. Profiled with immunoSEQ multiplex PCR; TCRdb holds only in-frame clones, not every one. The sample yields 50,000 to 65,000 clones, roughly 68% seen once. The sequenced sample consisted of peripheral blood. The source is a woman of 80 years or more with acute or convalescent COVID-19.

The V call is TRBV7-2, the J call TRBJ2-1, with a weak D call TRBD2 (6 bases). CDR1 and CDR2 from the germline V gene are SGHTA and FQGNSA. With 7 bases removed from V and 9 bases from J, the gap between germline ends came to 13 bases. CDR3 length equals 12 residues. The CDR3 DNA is TGTGCCAGCACGCGACCCGGGGGTGAGCAGTTCTTC. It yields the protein CASTRPGGEQFF.

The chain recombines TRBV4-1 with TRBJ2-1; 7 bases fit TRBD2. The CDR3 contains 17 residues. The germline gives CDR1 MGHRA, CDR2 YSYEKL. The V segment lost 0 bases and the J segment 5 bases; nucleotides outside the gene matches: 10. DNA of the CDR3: TGCGCCAGCAGCCAAGATCGGAGTGGGACTACTAACAATGAGCAGTTCTTC. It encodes CASSQDRSGTTNNEQFF.

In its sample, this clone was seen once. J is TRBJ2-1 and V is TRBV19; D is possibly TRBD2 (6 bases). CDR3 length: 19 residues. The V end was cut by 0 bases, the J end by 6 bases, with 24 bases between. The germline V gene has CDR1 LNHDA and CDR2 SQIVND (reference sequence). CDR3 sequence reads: CASSIDGVEGSGVVNEQFF. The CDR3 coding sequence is TGTGCCAGTAGTATAGATGGAGTGGAGGGGTCTGGTGTCGTCAATGAGCAGTTCTTC.

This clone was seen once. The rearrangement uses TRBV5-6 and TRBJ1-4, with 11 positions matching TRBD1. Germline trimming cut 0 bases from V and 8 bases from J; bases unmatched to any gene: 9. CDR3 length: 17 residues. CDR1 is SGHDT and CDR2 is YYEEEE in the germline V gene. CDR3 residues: CASSLVRLGQGDEKLFF. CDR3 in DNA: TGTGCCAGCAGCTTGGTTCGTCTGGGACAGGGGGACGAAAAACTGTTTTTT.

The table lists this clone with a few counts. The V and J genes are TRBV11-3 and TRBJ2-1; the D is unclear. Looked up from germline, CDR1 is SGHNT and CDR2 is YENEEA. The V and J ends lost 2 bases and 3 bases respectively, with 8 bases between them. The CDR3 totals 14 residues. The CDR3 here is CASSLMGRYNEQFF. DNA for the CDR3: TGTGCCAGCAGCTTAATGGGCCGCTACAATGAGCAGTTCTTC.

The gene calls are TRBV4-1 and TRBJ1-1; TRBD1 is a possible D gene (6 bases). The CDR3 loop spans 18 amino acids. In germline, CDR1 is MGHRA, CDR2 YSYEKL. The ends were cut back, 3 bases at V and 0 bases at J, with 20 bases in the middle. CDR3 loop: CASSHLLPRGRLNTEAFF. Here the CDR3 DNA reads TGCGCCAGCAGCCACCTACTTCCCAGGGGCCGCTTGAACACTGAAGCTTTCTTT.

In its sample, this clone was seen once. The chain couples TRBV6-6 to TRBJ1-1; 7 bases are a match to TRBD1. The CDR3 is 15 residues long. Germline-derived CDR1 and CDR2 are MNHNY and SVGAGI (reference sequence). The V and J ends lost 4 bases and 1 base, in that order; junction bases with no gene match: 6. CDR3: CASSSRDRANTEAFF. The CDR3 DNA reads TGTGCCAGCAGTTCCAGAGACAGGGCGAACACTGAAGCTTTCTTT.

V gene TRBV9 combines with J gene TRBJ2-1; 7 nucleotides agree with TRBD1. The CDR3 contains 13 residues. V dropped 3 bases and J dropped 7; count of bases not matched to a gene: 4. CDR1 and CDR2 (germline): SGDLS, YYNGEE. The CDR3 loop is CASSADRANEQFF. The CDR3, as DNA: TGTGCCAGCAGCGCAGACAGGGCTAATGAGCAGTTCTTC.

The CDR3: CASSQELLAGGPGLQETQYF. The CDR3 DNA reads as TGTGCCAGCAGCCAAGAGTTATTAGCGGGAGGGCCGGGTCTGCAAGAGACCCAGTACTTC. This sequence joins TRBV3-1 (or the pseudogene TRBV3-2) and TRBJ2-5; TRBD2 aligns across 11 bases. The CDR3 totals 20 residues. CDR1 and CDR2 from the germline V gene are LGHDT and YNNKEL (reference sequence). V lost 0 bases and J lost 2; bases outside the gene matches: 14.

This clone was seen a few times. The CDR3 protein is CASSQGGPTSRAFF. CDR3 DNA sequence: TGCGCCAGCAGCCAAGGGGGGCCGACCTCTAGAGCTTTCTTT. This chain uses TRBV4-3 with TRBJ1-1, with a possible D match to TRBD1 (6 bases). Germline CDR1 is LGHNA and CDR2 is YSLEER. Trimming stripped 1 base from V and 10 bases from J, with 16 bases between. The CDR3 contains 14 residues.

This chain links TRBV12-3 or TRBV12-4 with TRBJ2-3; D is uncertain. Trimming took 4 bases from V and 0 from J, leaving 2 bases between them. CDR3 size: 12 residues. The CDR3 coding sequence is TGTGCCAGCAGTTCTAGCACAGATACGCAGTATTTT. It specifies CASSSSTDTQYF.

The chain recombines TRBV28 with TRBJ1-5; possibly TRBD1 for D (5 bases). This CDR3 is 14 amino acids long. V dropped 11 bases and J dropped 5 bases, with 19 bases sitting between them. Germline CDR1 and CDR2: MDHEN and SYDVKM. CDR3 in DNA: TGTGCCGCTTCAGTTATAAGGGGTGATCAGCCCCAGCATTTT. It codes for CAASVIRGDQPQHF.

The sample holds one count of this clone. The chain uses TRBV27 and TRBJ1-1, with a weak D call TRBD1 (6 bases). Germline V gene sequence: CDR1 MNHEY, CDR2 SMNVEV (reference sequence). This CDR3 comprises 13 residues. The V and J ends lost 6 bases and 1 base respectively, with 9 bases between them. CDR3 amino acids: CASRTDRNTEAFF. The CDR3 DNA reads TGTGCCAGCAGGACGGACAGGAACACTGAAGCTTTCTTT.

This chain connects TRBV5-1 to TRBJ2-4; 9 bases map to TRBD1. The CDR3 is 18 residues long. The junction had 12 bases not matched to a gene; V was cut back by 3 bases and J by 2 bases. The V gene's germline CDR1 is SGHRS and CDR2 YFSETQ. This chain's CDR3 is CASSSLGTGTETKNIQYF. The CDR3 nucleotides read TGCGCCAGCAGCTCGCTCGGGACAGGGACGGAAACCAAAAACATTCAGTACTTC.

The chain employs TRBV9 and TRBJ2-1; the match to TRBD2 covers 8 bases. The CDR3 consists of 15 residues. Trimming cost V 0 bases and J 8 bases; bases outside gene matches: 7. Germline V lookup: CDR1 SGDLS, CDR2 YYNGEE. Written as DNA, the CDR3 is TGTGCCAGCAGCGTAGGAGCGGGAGTGGGTGATGAGCAGTTCTTC. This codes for CASSVGAGVGDEQFF. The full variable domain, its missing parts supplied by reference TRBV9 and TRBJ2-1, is DSGVTQTPKHLITATGQRVTLRCSPRSGDLSVYWYQQSLDQGLQFLIQYYNGEERAKGNILERFSAQQFPDLHSELNLSSLELGDSALYFCASSVGAGVGDEQFFGPGTRLTVL.

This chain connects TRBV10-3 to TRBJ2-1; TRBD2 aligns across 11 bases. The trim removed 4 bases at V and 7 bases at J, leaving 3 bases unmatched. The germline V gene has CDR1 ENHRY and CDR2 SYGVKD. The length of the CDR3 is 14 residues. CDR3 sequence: CAISGLAGLNEQFF. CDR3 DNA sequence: TGTGCCATCAGTGGACTAGCGGGACTAAATGAGCAGTTCTTC.

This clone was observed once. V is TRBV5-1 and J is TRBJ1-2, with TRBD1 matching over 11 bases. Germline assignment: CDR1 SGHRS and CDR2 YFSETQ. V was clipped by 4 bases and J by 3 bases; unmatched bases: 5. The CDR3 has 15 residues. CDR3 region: CASSRRTGGDYGYTF. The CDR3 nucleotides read TGCGCCAGCAGCAGACGGACAGGGGGCGACTATGGCTACACCTTC. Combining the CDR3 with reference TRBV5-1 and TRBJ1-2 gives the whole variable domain KAGVTQTPRYLIKTRGQQVTLSCSPISGHRSVSWYQQTPGQGLQFLFEYFSETQRNKGNFPGRFSGRQFSNSRSEMNVSTLELGDSALYLCASSRRTGGDYGYTFGSGTRLTVV.

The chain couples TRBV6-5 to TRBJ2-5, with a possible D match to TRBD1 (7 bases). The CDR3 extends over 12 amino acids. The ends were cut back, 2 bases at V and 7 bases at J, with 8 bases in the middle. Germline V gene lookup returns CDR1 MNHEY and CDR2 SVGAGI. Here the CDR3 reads CASSYQGGTQYF. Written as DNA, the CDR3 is TGTGCCAGCAGTTACCAGGGGGGGACCCAGTACTTC.

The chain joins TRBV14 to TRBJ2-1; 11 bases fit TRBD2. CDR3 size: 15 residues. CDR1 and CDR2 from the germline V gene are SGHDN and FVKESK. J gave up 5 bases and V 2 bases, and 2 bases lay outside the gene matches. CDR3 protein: CASSQLAGGNNEQFF. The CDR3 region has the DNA TGTGCCAGCAGCCAACTAGCGGGAGGAAACAATGAGCAGTTCTTC.

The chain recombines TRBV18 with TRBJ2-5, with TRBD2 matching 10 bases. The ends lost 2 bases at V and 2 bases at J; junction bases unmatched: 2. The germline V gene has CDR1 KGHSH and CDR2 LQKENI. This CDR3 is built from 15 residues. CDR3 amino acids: CASSPSTSGQETQYF. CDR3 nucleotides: TGTGCCAGCTCACCATCGACTAGCGGGCAAGAGACCCAGTACTTC.

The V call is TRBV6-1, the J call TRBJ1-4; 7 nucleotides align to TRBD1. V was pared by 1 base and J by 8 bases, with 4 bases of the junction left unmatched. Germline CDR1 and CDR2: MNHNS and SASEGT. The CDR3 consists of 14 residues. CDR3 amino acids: CASSEVSGGEKLFF. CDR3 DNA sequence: TGTGCCAGCAGTGAAGTGTCAGGGGGAGAAAAACTGTTTTTT.

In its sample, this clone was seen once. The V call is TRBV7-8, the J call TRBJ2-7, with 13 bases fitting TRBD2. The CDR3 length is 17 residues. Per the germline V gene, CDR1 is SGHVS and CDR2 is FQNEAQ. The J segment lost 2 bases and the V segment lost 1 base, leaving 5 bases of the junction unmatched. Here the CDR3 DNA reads TGTGCCAGCAGCTTAGACGGGGGACTAGCGGGAACCTACGAGCAGTACTTC. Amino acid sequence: CASSLDGGLAGTYEQYF.

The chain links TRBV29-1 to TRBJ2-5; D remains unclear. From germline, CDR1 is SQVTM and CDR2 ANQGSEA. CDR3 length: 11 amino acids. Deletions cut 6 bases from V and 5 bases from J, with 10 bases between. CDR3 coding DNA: TGCAGCGTCGCACTTTCCGAGACCCAGTACTTC. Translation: CSVALSETQYF.

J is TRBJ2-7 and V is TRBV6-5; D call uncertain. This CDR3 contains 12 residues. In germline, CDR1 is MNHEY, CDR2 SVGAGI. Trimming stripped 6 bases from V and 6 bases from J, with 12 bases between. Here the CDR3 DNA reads TGTGCCAGCAGACTAAATGCGGCCGAGCAGTACTTC. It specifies CASRLNAAEQYF.

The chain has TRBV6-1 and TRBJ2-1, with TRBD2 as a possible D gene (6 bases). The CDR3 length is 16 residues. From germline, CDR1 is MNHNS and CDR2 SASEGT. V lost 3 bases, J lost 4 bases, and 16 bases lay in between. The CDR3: CASSDWGLKVYNEQFF. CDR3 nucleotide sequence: TGTGCCAGCAGTGACTGGGGACTTAAGGTTTACAATGAGCAGTTCTTC.

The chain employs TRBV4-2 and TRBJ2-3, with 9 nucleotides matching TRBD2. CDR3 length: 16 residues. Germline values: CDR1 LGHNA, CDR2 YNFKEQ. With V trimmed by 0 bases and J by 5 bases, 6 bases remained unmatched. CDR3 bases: TGTGCCAGCAGCCAAGAAGGTAGCGGGGGAGTAGATACGCAGTATTTT. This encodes CASSQEGSGGVDTQYF.

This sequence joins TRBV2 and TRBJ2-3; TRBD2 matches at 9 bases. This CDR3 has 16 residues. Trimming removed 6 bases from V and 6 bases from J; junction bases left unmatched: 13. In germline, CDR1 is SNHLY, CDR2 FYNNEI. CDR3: CASSELQREVWDTQYF. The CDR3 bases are TGTGCCAGCAGCGAACTACAGCGGGAGGTTTGGGATACGCAGTATTTT.

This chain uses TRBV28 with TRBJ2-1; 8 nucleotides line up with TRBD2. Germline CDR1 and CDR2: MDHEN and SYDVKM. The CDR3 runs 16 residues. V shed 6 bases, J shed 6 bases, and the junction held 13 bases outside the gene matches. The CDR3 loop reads CASRFASGTRSNEQFF. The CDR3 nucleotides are TGTGCCAGCAGGTTTGCCTCCGGGACTAGGTCCAATGAGCAGTTCTTC.

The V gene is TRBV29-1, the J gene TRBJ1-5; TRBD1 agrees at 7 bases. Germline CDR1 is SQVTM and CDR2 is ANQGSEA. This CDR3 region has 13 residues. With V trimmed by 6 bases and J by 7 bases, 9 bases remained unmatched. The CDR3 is CSVSTGAQQPQHF. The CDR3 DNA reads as TGCAGCGTATCTACAGGGGCGCAGCAGCCCCAGCATTTT.